The present entry profiles one T cell receptor beta chain with its context. Its recognized antigen is unknown. No base-level quality is on record; no much larger clone is a single base apart. This entry belongs to a study of OX40 agonist ivuxolimab in advanced cancers. A note on the overall study: Ivuxolimab was an agonistic, fully human IgG2 monoclonal antibody directed against OX40 (CD134), a costimulatory receptor. Three dose-escalation patients achieved partial responses, one with hepatocellular carcinoma and two with cutaneous melanoma. The paper describes the monotherapy dose-escalation part (N of about 50 patients) of the phase I trial of ivuxolimab. Intravenous ivuxolimab was administered to patients every 2 weeks at six dose levels: 0.01, 0.1, 0.3, 1.5, 3 and 10 mg/kg. In the dose-escalation cohort, around four fifths of patients were male, and the mean age was approximately 60 years with a range of roughly 20 to 80. Patients were allowed to have had prior anti-PD-1, anti-PD-L1 or anti-CTLA-4 therapy, and approximately 40% of the dose-escalation patients had previously received checkpoint inhibitors. Peripheral TCRbeta sequencing was intended to test whether TCR sequence diversity was altered and clonal T-cell expansion was caused by ivuxolimab. Of the approximately 50 patients in dose escalation, about 20 had hepatocellular carcinoma, roughly 15 had melanoma, 9 had renal cell carcinoma and 9 had head and neck cancer. Findings and caveats that apply to the study as a whole: Clonal expansion of both CD4+ and CD8+ blood T cells was observed from baseline to week 6 at doses 0.1 to 3.0 mg/kg. The antigen specificity of the peripheral T cells that underwent clonal expansion was not determined. After ivuxolimab, CD8+ T cells had more expanded clones than CD4+ T cells on average. Partial responders in the 0.1-3.0 mg/kg groups had among the lowest normalized peripheral clonal expansion, especially among CD8+ T cells. Low levels of normalized T-cell clonal expansion were also seen in some patients who did not respond.

Patients with autoimmune disease history or receiving systemic immunosuppression were excluded from the trial. Peripheral blood for TCR sequencing was collected from all dose cohorts at baseline, on cycle 4 day 1, and on cycle 7 day 1. Samples were obtained from an open-label, multicenter, first-in-human phase I dose-escalation trial of ivuxolimab. The trial enrolled adults with locally advanced or metastatic head and neck squamous cell, hepatocellular, melanoma or renal cell carcinoma. CD4+ and CD8+ T cells were sorted separately from peripheral blood before TCR sequencing. Genomic DNA was extracted from sorted cells for sequencing of the TCRbeta CDR3 region. TCRbeta CDR3 regions were sequenced using the immunoSEQ Assay. Held by TCRdb, this immuneACCESS table contains in-frame sequences only and omits some clones. Under half of the omission traces to an unresolved V gene where checked; the cause of the rest is unknown. The sample table records 80,000 or so clones; about 92% of these occur just once. The ten largest clones add up to around an eighth of the sample.

Spanning cysteine to phenylalanine, the CDR3 consists of 16 amino acids. Only the CDR3 portion is preserved as DNA: 48 bases, with reading frame beginning at the first base. V drops 1 base and J drops 8 bases, leaving 20 bases in between. From a lookup of the germline V gene (reference sequence), CDR1 and CDR2 are SEHNR and FQNEAQ. Here the chain combines TRBV7-9 and TRBJ1-2; D gene: possibly TRBD1, on 5 matching bases. The sequences come from CD4+ or CD8+ T cells sorted from blood, collected in a trial of the OX40 agonist ivuxolimab. The receptor was isolated from an adult with an advanced solid tumor such as melanoma, head and neck, liver or kidney cancer. The CDR3: CASSLEWARDLWGYTF. The nucleotide sequence reads TGTGCCAGCAGCTTAGAGTGGGCCAGGGACCTTTGGGGCTACACCTTC.